This section outlines one TCR beta chain sequence together with its context. The same CDR3 arises from other DNA sequences in this sample as well. The sample is drawn from a study of blood T cell repertoires in COVID-19. At the level of the study: COVID-19 samples from acute and convalescent phases originated in the United States, Italy and Spain. Nucleic acid was either cDNA or gDNA, and it came from T cells, B-cell-depleted T cells, or PBMCs.

Clones were sequenced by immunoSEQ multiplex PCR, and TCRdb holds only the in-frame ones, with some missing. The data show some 250,000 clones, with more than 75% seen just once and roughly 5% held by the top ten. One Seattle source followed patients from active infection through their disease course. The germline V gene has CDR1 KGHDR and CDR2 SFDVKD. There are 15 residues in the CDR3. V was trimmed by 0 bases and J by 6 bases, leaving 12 bases between them. The J gene is TRBJ2-3, the V gene TRBV24-1, with a tentative D call TRBD2 (5 bases). This TCR derives from a woman aged 60-70 years with COVID-19, enrolled during active disease. Sequencing input: peripheral blood. Here the CDR3 DNA reads TGTGCCACCAGTGATTTGGGTGGGAGTACGGATACGCAGTATTTT. This translates into CATSDLGGSTDTQYF.